This T cell receptor beta chain came from a study of blood T cell repertoires in COVID-19. The repertoire was sequenced with immunoSEQ multiplex PCR; TCRdb's copy has only in-frame clones and lacks some. The sample shows some 100,000 clones, around 90% of them seen only once. The TCR comes from a woman aged 55-70 years with acute or convalescent COVID-19. The sample taken for sequencing was peripheral blood.

The CDR3 reads CASSAGGAFNEQFF. CDR3 coding DNA: TGTGCCAGCAGCGCCGGGGGGGCCTTCAATGAGCAGTTCTTC. The rearrangement uses TRBV11-2 and TRBJ2-1; 8 bases align to TRBD2. In germline, CDR1 is SGHAT, CDR2 FQNNGV. This CDR3 spans 14 amino acids. V lost 5 bases to trimming and J lost 6 bases; unmatched junction nucleotides: 6. The full variable domain, its missing parts supplied by reference TRBV11-2 and TRBJ2-1, is EAGVAQSPRYKIIEKRQSVAFWCNPISGHATLYWYQQILGQGPKLLIQFQNNGVVDDSQLPKDRFSAERLKGVDSTLKIQPAKLEDSAVYLCASSAGGAFNEQFFGPGTRLTVL.